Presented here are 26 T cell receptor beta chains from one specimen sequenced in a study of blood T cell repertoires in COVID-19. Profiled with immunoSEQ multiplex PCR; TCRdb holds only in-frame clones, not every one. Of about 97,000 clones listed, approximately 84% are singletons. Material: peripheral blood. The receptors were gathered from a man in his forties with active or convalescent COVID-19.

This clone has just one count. In nucleotides, the CDR3 is TGTGCCAGCAGCTTCGTACCGGGAGAGCAGTTCTTC. This gives the protein CASSFVPGEQFF. The J gene is TRBJ2-1, the V gene TRBV11-2; the D gene is possibly TRBD2 (5 bases). CDR1 and CDR2 from the germline V gene are SGHAT and FQNNGV. The CDR3 extends over 12 amino acids. V shed 3 bases and J shed 10 bases, with 10 bases lying between them.

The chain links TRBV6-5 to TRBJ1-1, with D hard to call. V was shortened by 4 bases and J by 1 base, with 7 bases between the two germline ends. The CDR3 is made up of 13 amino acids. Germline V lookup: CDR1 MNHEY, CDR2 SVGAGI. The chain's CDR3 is CASSWATNTEAFF. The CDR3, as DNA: TGTGCCAGCAGTTGGGCTACGAACACTGAAGCTTTCTTT.

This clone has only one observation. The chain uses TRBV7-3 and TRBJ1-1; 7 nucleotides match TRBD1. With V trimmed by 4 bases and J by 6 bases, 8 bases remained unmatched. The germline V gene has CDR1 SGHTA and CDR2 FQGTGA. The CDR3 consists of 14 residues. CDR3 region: CASSWDSHRAEAFF. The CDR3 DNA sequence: TGTGCCAGCAGCTGGGACAGTCATAGGGCTGAAGCTTTCTTT.

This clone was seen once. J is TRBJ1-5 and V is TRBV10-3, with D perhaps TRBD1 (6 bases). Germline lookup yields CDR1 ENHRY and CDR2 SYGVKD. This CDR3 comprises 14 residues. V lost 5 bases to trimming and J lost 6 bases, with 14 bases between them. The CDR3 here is CAISQGLSIQPQHF. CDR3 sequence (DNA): TGTGCCATCAGTCAGGGGCTTTCGATTCAGCCCCAGCATTTT.

CDR3 in DNA: TGTGCCAGCAGCTTAGCTGAGGCTAGCGGGGGGAAGGCGCAGTATTTT. It translates to CASSLAEASGGKAQYF. The V and J genes are TRBV7-8 and TRBJ2-3; 11 bases are shared with TRBD2. This CDR3 contains 16 residues. V trimming: 0 bases; J trimming: 10 bases; junction bases outside the gene matches: 9. Germline V gene sequence: CDR1 SGHVS, CDR2 FQNEAQ.

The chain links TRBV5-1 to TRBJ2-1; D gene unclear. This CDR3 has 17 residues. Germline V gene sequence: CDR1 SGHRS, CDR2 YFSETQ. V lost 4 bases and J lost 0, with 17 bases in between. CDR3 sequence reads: CASSLRVSDNSYNEQFF. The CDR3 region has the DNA TGCGCCAGCAGCCTCCGGGTCTCTGATAACTCCTACAATGAGCAGTTCTTC.

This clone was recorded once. Here the CDR3 reads CASSLINRGFGGNTIYF. The CDR3 DNA sequence: TGTGCCAGCAGCCTAATTAACAGGGGATTCGGTGGAAACACCATATATTTT. This rearrangement joins TRBV7-2 to TRBJ1-3; 7 nucleotides align to TRBD1. Germline-derived CDR1 and CDR2 are SGHTA and FQGNSA. The CDR3 consists of 17 residues. V lost 5 bases and J lost 3; bases outside the gene matches: 13.

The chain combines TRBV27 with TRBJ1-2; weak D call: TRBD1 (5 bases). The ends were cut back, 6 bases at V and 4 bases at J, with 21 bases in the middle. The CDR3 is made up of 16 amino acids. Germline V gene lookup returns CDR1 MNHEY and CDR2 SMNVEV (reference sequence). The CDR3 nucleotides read TGTGCCAGCAGCCCTATTTCGGGGGTTGCTATCTATGGCTACACCTTC. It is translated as CASSPISGVAIYGYTF.

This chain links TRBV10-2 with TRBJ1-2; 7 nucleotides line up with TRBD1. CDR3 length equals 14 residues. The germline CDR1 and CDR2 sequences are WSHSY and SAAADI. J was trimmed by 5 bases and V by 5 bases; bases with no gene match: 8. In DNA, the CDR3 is TGCGCCAGCAGTTCCACCGACAGGGAATATGGCTACACCTTC. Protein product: CASSSTDREYGYTF.

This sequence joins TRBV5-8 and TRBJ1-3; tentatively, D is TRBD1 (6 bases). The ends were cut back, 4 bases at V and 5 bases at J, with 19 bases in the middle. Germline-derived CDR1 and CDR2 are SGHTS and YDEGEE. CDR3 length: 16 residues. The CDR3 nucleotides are TGTGCCAGCAGCCCCAAGGGGGGGGCGATTAGAAACACCATATATTTT. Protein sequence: CASSPKGGAIRNTIYF.

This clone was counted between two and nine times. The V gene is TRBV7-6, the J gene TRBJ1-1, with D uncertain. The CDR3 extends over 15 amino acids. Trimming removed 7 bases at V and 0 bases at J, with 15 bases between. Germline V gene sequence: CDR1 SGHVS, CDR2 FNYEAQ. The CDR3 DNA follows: TGTGCCAGCACCCAGCAAGCGGGGATGAACACTGAAGCTTTCTTT. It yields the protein CASTQQAGMNTEAFF.

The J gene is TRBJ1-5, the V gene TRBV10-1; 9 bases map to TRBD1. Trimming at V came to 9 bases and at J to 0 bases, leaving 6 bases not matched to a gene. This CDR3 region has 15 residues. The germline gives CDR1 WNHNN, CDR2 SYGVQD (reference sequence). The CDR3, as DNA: TGCGCCAGTAACAGGGGGCTCGGTAGCAATCAGCCCCAGCATTTT. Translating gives CASNRGLGSNQPQHF.

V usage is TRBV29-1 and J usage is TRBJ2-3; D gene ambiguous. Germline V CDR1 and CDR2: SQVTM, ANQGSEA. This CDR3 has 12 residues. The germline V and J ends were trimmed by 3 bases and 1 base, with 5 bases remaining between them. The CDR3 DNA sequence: TGCAGCGTTGATCAGGGCACAGATACGCAGTATTTT. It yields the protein CSVDQGTDTQYF.

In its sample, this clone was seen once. The CDR3 spells CASSLVVVSAGGNEQFF. CDR3 nucleotide sequence: TGTGCCAGCAGCTTAGTAGTGGTGTCGGCCGGGGGTAATGAGCAGTTCTTC. The rearrangement links TRBV13 to TRBJ2-1, with D perhaps TRBD2 (6 bases). From germline, CDR1 is PRHDT and CDR2 FYEKMQ (reference sequence). Trimming cost V 1 base and J 7 bases, with 20 bases left between them. The CDR3 loop spans 17 amino acids.

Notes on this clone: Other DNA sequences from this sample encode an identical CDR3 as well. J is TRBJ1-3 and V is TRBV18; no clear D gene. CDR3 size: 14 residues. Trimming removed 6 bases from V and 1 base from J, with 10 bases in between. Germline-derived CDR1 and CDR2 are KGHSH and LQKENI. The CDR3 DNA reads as TGTGCCAGCTCTCCCGGTCCTTCTGGAAACACCATATATTTT. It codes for CASSPGPSGNTIYF.

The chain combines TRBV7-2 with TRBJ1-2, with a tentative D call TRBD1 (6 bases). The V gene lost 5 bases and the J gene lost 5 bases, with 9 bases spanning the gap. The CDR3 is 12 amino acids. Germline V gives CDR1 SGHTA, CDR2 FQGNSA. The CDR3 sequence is CASSPGQYGYTF. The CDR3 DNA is TGTGCCAGCAGCCCCGGACAGTATGGCTACACCTTC.

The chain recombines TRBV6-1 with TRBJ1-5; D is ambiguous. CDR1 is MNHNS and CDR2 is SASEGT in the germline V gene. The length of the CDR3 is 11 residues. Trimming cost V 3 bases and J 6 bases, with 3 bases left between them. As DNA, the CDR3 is TGTGCCAGCAGTGATATTCAGCCCCAGCATTTT. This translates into CASSDIQPQHF.

The CDR3 DNA reads TGTGCCTGGAGTTTCCGGGCGGGCACTGAAGCTTTCTTT. Encoded protein: CAWSFRAGTEAFF. J is TRBJ1-1 and V is TRBV30; the D is unclear. The V gene lost 2 bases and the J gene lost 4 bases, with 11 bases spanning the gap. Germline-derived CDR1 and CDR2 are GTSNPN and SVGIG (reference sequence). This CDR3 contains 13 residues.

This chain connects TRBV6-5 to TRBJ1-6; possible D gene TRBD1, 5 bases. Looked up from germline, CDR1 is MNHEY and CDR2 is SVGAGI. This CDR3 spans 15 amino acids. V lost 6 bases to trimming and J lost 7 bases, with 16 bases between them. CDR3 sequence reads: CASRRDGGSNSPLHF. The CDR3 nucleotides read TGTGCCAGCAGGAGGGACGGGGGTTCCAATTCACCCCTCCACTTT.

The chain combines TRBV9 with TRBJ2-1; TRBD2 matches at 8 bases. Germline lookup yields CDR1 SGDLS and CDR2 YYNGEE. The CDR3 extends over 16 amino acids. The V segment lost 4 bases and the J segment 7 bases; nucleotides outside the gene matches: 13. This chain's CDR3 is CASSPRPGGAGNEQFF. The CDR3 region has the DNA TGTGCCAGCAGCCCCCGACCCGGGGGGGCAGGTAATGAGCAGTTCTTC.

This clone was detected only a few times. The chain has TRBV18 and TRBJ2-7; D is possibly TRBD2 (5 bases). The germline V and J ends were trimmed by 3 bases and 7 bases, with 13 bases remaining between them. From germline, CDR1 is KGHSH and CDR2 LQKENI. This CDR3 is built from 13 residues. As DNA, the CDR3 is TGTGCCAGCTCACCGCTAACCGGCGGGGAGCAGTACTTC. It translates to CASSPLTGGEQYF.

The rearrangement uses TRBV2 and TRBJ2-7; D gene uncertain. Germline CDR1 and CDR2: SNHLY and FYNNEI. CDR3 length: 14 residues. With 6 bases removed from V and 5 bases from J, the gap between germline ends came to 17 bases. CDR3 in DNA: TGTGCCAGCAGCTTGTATGGCATGAATGACGAGCAGTACTTC. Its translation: CASSLYGMNDEQYF.

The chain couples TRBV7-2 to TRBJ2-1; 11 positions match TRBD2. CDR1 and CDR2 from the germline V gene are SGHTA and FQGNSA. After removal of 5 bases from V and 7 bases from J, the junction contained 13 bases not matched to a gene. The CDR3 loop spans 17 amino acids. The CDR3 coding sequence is TGTGCCAGCAGCCGCGGTACGGCTAGCGGGGGGTTGAATGAGCAGTTCTTC. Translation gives CASSRGTASGGLNEQFF.

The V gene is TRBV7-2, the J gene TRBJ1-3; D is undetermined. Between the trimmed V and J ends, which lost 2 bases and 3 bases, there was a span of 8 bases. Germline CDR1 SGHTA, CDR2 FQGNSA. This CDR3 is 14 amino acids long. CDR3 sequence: CASSLTSDGNTIYF. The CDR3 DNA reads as TGTGCCAGCAGCTTAACGTCAGATGGAAACACCATATATTTT.

The CDR3 here is CASNIGQGGYGYTF. CDR3 bases: TGTGCCAGCAATATTGGACAGGGGGGCTATGGCTACACCTTC. The J gene is TRBJ1-2, the V gene TRBV6-6, with 10 bases that match TRBD1. CDR1 MNHNY and CDR2 SVGAGI come from the germline V gene (reference sequence). The CDR3 runs to 14 residues. Trimming removed 7 bases from V and 4 bases from J; junction bases left unmatched: 6.

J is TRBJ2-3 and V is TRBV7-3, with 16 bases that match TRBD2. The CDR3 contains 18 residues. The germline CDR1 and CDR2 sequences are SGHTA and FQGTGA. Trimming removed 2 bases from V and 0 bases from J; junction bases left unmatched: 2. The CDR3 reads CASSLGTSGGASTDTQYF. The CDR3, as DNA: TGTGCCAGCAGCTTAGGGACTAGCGGGGGGGCTAGCACAGATACGCAGTATTTT.